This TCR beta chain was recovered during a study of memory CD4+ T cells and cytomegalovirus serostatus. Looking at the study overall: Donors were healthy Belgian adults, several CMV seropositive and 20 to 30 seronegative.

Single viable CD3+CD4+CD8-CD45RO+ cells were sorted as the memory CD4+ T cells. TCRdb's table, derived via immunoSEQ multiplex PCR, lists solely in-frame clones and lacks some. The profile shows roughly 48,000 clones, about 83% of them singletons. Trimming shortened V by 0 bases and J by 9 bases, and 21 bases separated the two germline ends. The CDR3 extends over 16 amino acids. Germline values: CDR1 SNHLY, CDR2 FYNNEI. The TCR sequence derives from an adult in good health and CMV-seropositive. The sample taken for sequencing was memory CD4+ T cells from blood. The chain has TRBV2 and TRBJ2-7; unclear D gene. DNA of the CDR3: TGTGCCAGCAGTGAAGCGAGGCCGGGCCCCGGGTATCCGCAGTACTTC. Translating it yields CASSEARPGPGYPQYF.